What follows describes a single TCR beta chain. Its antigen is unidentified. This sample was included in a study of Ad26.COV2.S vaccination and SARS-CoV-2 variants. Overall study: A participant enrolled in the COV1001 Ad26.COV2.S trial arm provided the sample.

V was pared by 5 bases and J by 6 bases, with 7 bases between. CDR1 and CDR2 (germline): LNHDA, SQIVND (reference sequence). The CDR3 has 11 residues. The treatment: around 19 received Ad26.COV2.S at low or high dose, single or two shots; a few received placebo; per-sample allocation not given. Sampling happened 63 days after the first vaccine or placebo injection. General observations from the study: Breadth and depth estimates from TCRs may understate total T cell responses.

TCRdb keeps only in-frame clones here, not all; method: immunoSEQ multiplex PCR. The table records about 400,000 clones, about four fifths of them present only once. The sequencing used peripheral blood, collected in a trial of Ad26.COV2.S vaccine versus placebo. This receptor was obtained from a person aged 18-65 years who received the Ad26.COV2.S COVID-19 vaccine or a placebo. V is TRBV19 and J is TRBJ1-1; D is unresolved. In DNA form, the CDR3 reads TGTGCCAGTAGTGGATTTGCTGAAGCTTTCTTT. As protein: CASSGFAEAFF. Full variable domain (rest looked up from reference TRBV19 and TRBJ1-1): DGGITQSPKYLFRKEGQNVTLSCEQNLNHDAMYWYRQDPGQGLRLIYYSQIVNDFQKGDIAEGYSVSREKKESFPLTVTSAQKNPTAFYLCASSGFAEAFFGQGTRLTVV.